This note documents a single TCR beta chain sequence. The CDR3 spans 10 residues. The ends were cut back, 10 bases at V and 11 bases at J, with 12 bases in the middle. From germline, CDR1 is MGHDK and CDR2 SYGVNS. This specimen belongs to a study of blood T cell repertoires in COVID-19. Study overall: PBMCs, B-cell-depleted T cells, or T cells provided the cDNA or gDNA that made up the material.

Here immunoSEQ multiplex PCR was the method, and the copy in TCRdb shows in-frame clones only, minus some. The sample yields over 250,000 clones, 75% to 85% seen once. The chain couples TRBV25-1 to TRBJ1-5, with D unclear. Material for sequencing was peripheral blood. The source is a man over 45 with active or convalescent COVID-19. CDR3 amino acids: CATLPTAQHF. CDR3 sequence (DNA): TGTGCCACCCTACCCACCGCCCAGCATTTT.